The clone carrying this T cell receptor beta chain was recorded a few times. What it binds is unknown. Trimming at V came to 6 bases and at J to 9 bases, leaving 10 bases not matched to a gene. CDR1 and CDR2 from the germline V gene are ENHRY and SYGVKD. The CDR3 covers 14 residues. The data originate from a study of early T cells in non-severe SARS-CoV-2 infection. Study-wide background: Chains were unpaired, as sequencing was done on bulk RNA from unsorted whole blood. Findings and caveats of the study: CD4 and private specificities were missed by VDJdb matching, which favored anti-spike CD8 responses.

As part of library construction, unique molecular identifiers were attached to individual cDNA molecules. A single record per CDR3 protein comes from TCRdb applying MiXCR to the 5' RACE reads. The sample contains approximately 50,000 distinct CDR3 sequences, over 7% of which appear only once. V gene TRBV10-3 combines with J gene TRBJ2-1; 8 bases agree with TRBD1. The sequenced sample was whole blood. The sequence was obtained from an adult who was a healthcare worker with PCR-confirmed SARS-CoV-2 infection or an uninfected control (not recorded which). The CDR3 DNA reads as TGTGCCATCAGACCCGGACAGGGTGGGAGTGAGCAGTTCTTC. Its protein product is CAIRPGQGGSEQFF.